These 29 T cell receptor beta chains originate from one sample sequenced in a study of blood T cells in healthy people across ages. Primers used in a second PCR of about 7 to 12 cycles were a sample-barcoded 5' primer and a J-beta primer mix. TCRdb called the 5' RACE reads again in MiXCR, with one record for every CDR3 protein. Altogether over 1,500,000 distinct CDR3 sequences are present, around 42% being singletons, with the ten largest covering approximately 22%. Sequencing was done on a sample of blood. The receptors shown here come from a human donor in good health.

This clonotype was seen a handful of times. The chain combines TRBV15 with TRBJ2-1; weak D call: TRBD2 (6 bases). Trimming took 8 bases from V and 6 from J, leaving 11 bases between them. Looked up from germline, CDR1 is LNHNV and CDR2 is YYDKDF (reference sequence). The CDR3 totals 12 residues. The DNA of the CDR3 is TGTGCCACCGGCGACGGGGGCAATGAGCAGTTCTTC. Translation gives CATGDGGNEQFF.

This clonotype was seen more than once but under ten times. J is TRBJ2-4 and V is TRBV5-1; TRBD2 matches 7 bases. The end of the DNA fits TRBJ2-5 better, so the J call may be wrong. CDR1 is SGHRS, CDR2 YFSETQ, per germline. The CDR3 is 15 amino acids. The CDR3 sequence: CASSLLGQRGETQYF. CDR3 DNA sequence: TGCGCCAGCAGCTTGTTAGGCCAGCGGGGAGAGACCCAGTACTTC.

In this sample, this clonotype turned up a few times. The chain links TRBV4-3 to TRBJ1-2; D gene ambiguous. Germline CDR1 is LGHNA and CDR2 is YSLEER. Trimming took off 0 bases at V and 7 bases at J, with 9 bases between the two ends. This CDR3 spans 13 amino acids. The CDR3 DNA reads as TGCGCCAGCAGCCAAGATTATGCGCTTGGCTACACCTTC. Protein product: CASSQDYALGYTF.

The V gene is TRBV7-2, the J gene TRBJ2-7; TRBD1 or TRBD2 may be the D gene (7 bases each). The DNA matches TRBJ2-5 better at its end, which makes the J call doubtful. Germline V gene sequence: CDR1 SGHTA, CDR2 FQGNSA. The CDR3 runs 19 residues. The CDR3 loop reads CASSYPLGGTAEMQETQYF. CDR3 in DNA: TGTGCCAGCAGCTACCCCTTGGGGGGGACAGCGGAAATGCAAGAGACCCAGTACTTC.

The chain couples TRBV7-2 to TRBJ1-4, with unresolved D. The CDR3 has 14 residues. CDR1 is SGHTA, CDR2 FQGNSA, per germline. V was trimmed by 2 bases and J by 8 bases, leaving 12 bases between them. The CDR3 region has the DNA TGTGCCAGCAGCTTATCGGGGAGACGGGAAAAACTGTTTTTT. As protein: CASSLSGRREKLFF.

The rearrangement uses TRBV25-1 and TRBJ1-2, with unresolved D. Germline CDR1 is MGHDK and CDR2 is SYGVNS. V dropped 2 bases and J dropped 4 bases, with 8 bases sitting between them. The CDR3 totals 13 residues. DNA for the CDR3: TGTGCCAGCAGTGAACTCGAGAGCTATGGCTACACCTTC. It translates to CASSELESYGYTF.

This chain uses TRBV4-2 with TRBJ2-7; 7 bases match TRBD1. V dropped 0 bases and J dropped 3; count of bases not matched to a gene: 5. The CDR3 spans 15 residues. Germline CDR1 reads LGHNA; CDR2 reads YNFKEQ. The CDR3, as DNA: TGTGCCAGCAGCCAAGAGAAGGGACAGTTCTACGAGCAGTACTTC. As protein: CASSQEKGQFYEQYF.

On this clonotype: An end of the junction differs from the germline gene, which may be a read error. The chain carries TRBV12-3 or TRBV12-4 and TRBJ1-1; D remains unclear. This CDR3 has 13 residues. The chain's CDR3 is CASTLEVNTEAFF. CDR3 DNA sequence: TGTGCCAGCACTTTAGAAGTGAACACTGAAGCTTTCTTT.

The gene calls are TRBV20-1 and TRBJ2-7, with 7 bases identical to TRBD1. The CDR3 is 13 residues long. J gave up 2 bases and V 5 bases, and 6 bases lay outside the gene matches. The germline V gene encodes CDR1 DFQATT and CDR2 SNEGSKA (reference sequence). The CDR3 loop reads CSAVETGTYEQYF. The CDR3 coding sequence is TGCAGTGCTGTCGAGACAGGGACCTACGAGCAGTACTTC.

This clonotype was seen more than once but under ten times. This chain uses TRBV9 with TRBJ2-3, with 10 bases aligning to TRBD2. The CDR3 runs 15 residues. Germline V gene lookup returns CDR1 SGDLS and CDR2 YYNGEE. The J segment lost 5 bases and the V segment lost 4 bases, leaving 7 bases of the junction unmatched. CDR3 region: CASSSSSGGRDTQYF. Here the CDR3 DNA reads TGTGCCAGCAGCTCCTCTAGCGGGGGTAGAGATACGCAGTATTTT.

The rearrangement links TRBV6-2 or TRBV6-3 to TRBJ2-5, with 8 bases identical to TRBD1. V shed 7 bases, J shed 5 bases, and the junction held 9 bases outside the gene matches. The CDR3 loop spans 14 amino acids. Germline V gives CDR1 MNHEY, CDR2 SVGEGT. CDR3 residues: CASTKQGGVETQYF. The CDR3 coding sequence is TGTGCCAGCACCAAACAGGGGGGCGTCGAGACCCAGTACTTC.

V and J are TRBV6-1 and TRBJ1-2, with a possible D match to TRBD1 (6 bases). V dropped 1 base and J dropped 2 bases, with 14 bases sitting between them. Germline values: CDR1 MNHNS, CDR2 SASEGT. This CDR3 comprises 16 residues. For the CDR3, the DNA is TGTGCCAGCAGTGAAGGCTCCGGGACAACAAACTATGGCTACACCTTC. It specifies CASSEGSGTTNYGYTF.

This clonotype turned up a few times. The rearrangement uses TRBV27 and TRBJ2-4, with D unclear. Matching the DNA end better, TRBJ2-7 makes the J call doubtful. Germline V gives CDR1 MNHEY, CDR2 SMNVEV (reference sequence). The CDR3 totals 13 residues. In DNA form, the CDR3 reads TGTGCCAGCAGTTTAAAGAGGCCCTACGAGCAGTACTTC. Translating it yields CASSLKRPYEQYF.

The chain joins TRBV12-3 or TRBV12-4 to TRBJ2-4; D is unresolved. The J call may be faulty, since TRBJ2-7 better matches the DNA end. The CDR3 spans 14 residues. DNA for the CDR3: TGTGCCAGCCCTTGGGCAGGACCCCCCTACGAGCAGTACTTC. It specifies CASPWAGPPYEQYF.

This clonotype was recorded a few times. V is TRBV7-3 and J is TRBJ1-1; D is unresolved. Germline V gives CDR1 SGHTA, CDR2 FQGTGA. CDR3 length equals 14 residues. V lost 3 bases and J 4 bases, leaving 12 bases between the germline ends. The CDR3 loop reads CASSFTASITEAFF. The CDR3 DNA reads TGTGCCAGCAGCTTTACGGCCAGTATCACTGAAGCTTTCTTT. Combining the CDR3 with reference TRBV7-3 and TRBJ1-1 gives the whole variable domain GAGVSQTPSNKVTEKGKYVELRCDPISGHTALYWYRQSLGQGPEFLIYFQGTGAADDSGLPNDRFFAVRPEGSVSTLKIQRTERGDSAVYLCASSFTASITEAFFGQGTRLTVV.

J is TRBJ1-1 and V is TRBV6-5; D call uncertain. Germline lookup yields CDR1 MNHEY and CDR2 SVGAGI. Trimming took 2 bases from V and 2 from J, leaving 9 bases between them. This CDR3 has 14 amino acids. The CDR3 loop is CASSYNRDNTEAFF. CDR3 DNA sequence: TGTGCCAGCAGTTACAATCGGGATAACACTGAAGCTTTCTTT.

This chain connects TRBV29-1 to TRBJ2-7, with D possibly TRBD1 on 7 matching bases. V lost 6 bases to trimming and J lost 3 bases, with 15 bases between them. Germline assignment: CDR1 SQVTM and CDR2 ANQGSEA. There are 13 residues in the CDR3. The CDR3 DNA follows: TGCAGCGTCAGGGGGGTTTTAGTCTACGAGCAGTACTTC. This translates into CSVRGVLVYEQYF.

This chain links TRBV6-5 with TRBJ2-1; D perhaps matches TRBD1 (6 bases). The length of the CDR3 is 16 residues. The germline gives CDR1 MNHEY, CDR2 SVGAGI. With 7 bases removed from V and 2 bases from J, the gap between germline ends came to 18 bases. Here the CDR3 DNA reads TGTGCCAGCACCCCTATGGGCGGACAGCCCTACAATGAGCAGTTCTTC. It translates to CASTPMGGQPYNEQFF.

The rearrangement links TRBV28 to TRBJ1-2, with TRBD1 matching over 8 bases. This CDR3 is built from 15 residues. V was pared by 6 bases and J by 3 bases, with 9 bases of the junction left unmatched. CDR1 is MDHEN, CDR2 SYDVKM, per germline. For the CDR3, the DNA is TGTGCCAGCAGGTCTCAGGGGGCGGAAGACTATGGCTACACCTTC. Translated, it gives CASRSQGAEDYGYTF.

V and J are TRBV7-9 and TRBJ2-5, with a possible D match to TRBD2 (6 bases). The CDR3 is made up of 17 amino acids. V lost 5 bases to trimming and J lost 4 bases, with 23 bases between them. The germline V gene has CDR1 SEHNR and CDR2 FQNEAQ (reference sequence). The CDR3 DNA sequence: TGTGCCAGCAGCCAACCGCTGGGGCAGCCGGAGGGAGAGACCCAGTACTTC. Translating gives CASSQPLGQPEGETQYF.

Concerning this clonotype: The germline gene is not matched at one end of the junction; a read error may be the cause. The rearrangement links TRBV27 to TRBJ2-1; 7 bases agree with TRBD2. The CDR3 length is 14 residues. Looked up from germline, CDR1 is MNHEY and CDR2 is SMNVEV (reference sequence). This chain's CDR3 is CASSRDGDYNEQSF. The CDR3 DNA sequence: TGTGCCAGCTCCCGAGATGGGGACTACAATGAGCAGTCCTTC.

The CDR3 region is CASRLATSTDTQYF. The CDR3 DNA sequence: TGTGCCAGCCGACTAGCGACTAGCACAGATACGCAGTATTTT. The chain uses TRBV7-9 and TRBJ2-3; 8 bases line up with TRBD2. Germline V gene sequence: CDR1 SEHNR, CDR2 FQNEAQ (reference sequence). Trimming removed 8 bases from V and 0 bases from J; junction bases left unmatched: 4. CDR3 length: 14 amino acids.

The gene calls are TRBV7-7 and TRBJ2-7; D is perhaps TRBD1 or TRBD2 (8 bases each). This CDR3 region has 14 residues. Germline V CDR1 and CDR2: SSHAT, FNYEAQ (reference sequence). CDR3 DNA: TGTGCATCGACGGGAGGGGACAGGAAATACGAGCAGTACTTC. Translated: CASTGGDRKYEQYF.

This clonotype was counted a few times. This chain links TRBV6-5 with TRBJ2-4; 8 bases match TRBD1. The CDR3 length is 13 residues. The germline V gene encodes CDR1 MNHEY and CDR2 SVGAGI. After removal of 5 bases from V and 13 bases from J, the junction contained 10 bases not matched to a gene. The CDR3 DNA sequence: TGTGCCAGCAGTCGACAGGGGAGGAATGAGCAGTACTTC. Translated, it gives CASSRQGRNEQYF.

V usage is TRBV3-1 and J usage is TRBJ2-5; maybe TRBD2 (8 bases). Per germline, CDR1 LGHDT and CDR2 YNNKEL (reference sequence). The CDR3 has 15 residues. V was pared by 1 base and J by 5 bases, with 14 bases between. Written as DNA, the CDR3 is TGTGCCAGCAGCCAAGCAGGGGGACTAGAGGAGACCCAGTACTTC. Translated: CASSQAGGLEETQYF.

V and J are TRBV7-9 and TRBJ2-7; D remains ambiguous. Germline lookup yields CDR1 SEHNR and CDR2 FQNEAQ (reference sequence). The ends were cut back, 5 bases at V and 3 bases at J, with 14 bases in the middle. This CDR3 spans 14 amino acids. For the CDR3, the DNA is TGTGCCAGCAGCCCTTTACAAAACGTCTACGAGCAGTACTTC. Amino acids: CASSPLQNVYEQYF.

V gene TRBV12-3 or TRBV12-4 combines with J gene TRBJ2-4; no definite D call. The CDR3 spans 14 residues. Trimming took off 6 bases at V and 0 bases at J, with 9 bases between the two ends. CDR3 sequence (DNA): TGTGCCAGCAGCACAGAGATAGCCAAAAACATTCAGTACTTC. Translating it yields CASSTEIAKNIQYF.

V is TRBV5-1 and J is TRBJ2-5; weak D call: TRBD1 (5 bases). Trimming took off 3 bases at V and 1 base at J, with 13 bases between the two ends. Germline CDR1 reads SGHRS; CDR2 reads YFSETQ. The CDR3 covers 15 residues. CDR3 coding DNA: TGCGCCAGCAGCTATGCCAGGGCAGCCCAAGAGACCCAGTACTTC. Encoded protein: CASSYARAAQETQYF.

V and J are TRBV6-1 and TRBJ1-5; 7 positions match TRBD1. The CDR3 runs to 16 residues. The germline gives CDR1 MNHNS, CDR2 SASEGT. Losses at the gene ends were 5 bases for V and 0 bases for J; bases not matched to a gene: 7. CDR3: CASSFDRAYSNQPQHF. CDR3 sequence (DNA): TGTGCCAGCAGTTTCGACAGGGCCTATAGCAATCAGCCCCAGCATTTT.